This record concerns one T cell receptor beta chain sequence. No antigen is known for it. No per-base quality is available; no much larger clone lies one base away. The data belong to a study of human T cells and chemical hapten exposure (dated by TCRdb to 2020 to 2023). Looking at the study overall: For sensitization, 2% DPC in acetone was applied to a roughly 2 cm by roughly 2 cm area of upper inner arm skin. Blood for TCR sequencing was provided by twenty-nine alopecia patients at one to four time points (pre-sensitization, 2, 6 and 24 weeks). This study followed changes in the peripheral blood TCR repertoire in vivo during primary and secondary sensitization of alopecia patients to the hapten diphenylcyclopropenone (DPC). Patch tests used Finn chambers with 0.01% DPC on the upper back, scored after 6 days by International Contact Dermatitis Research Group standards. Throughout the study period of around 24 weeks, patients also received therapeutic DPC doses to the scalp every week. Libraries were pooled for sequencing, and variation in per-sample TCR yields was attributed mainly to small differences in library volumes within the pool. Blood samples were taken from patients before sensitization (week 0) and at 2, 6 and about 24 weeks after DPC sensitization. Most of the patients in the cohort were female, and the cohort covered alopecia areata with under or over 50% scalp involvement, alopecia totalis and alopecia universalis.

The CDR3, from cysteine to phenylalanine, totals 13 residues. CDR3 DNA is the only sequence kept; it has 39 bases, read in frame from the first base. In the germline V gene (reference sequence), CDR1 corresponds to DFQATT and CDR2 to SNEGSKA. Trimming at the junction amounts to 6 bases on V and 2 bases on J, and the germline ends lie 11 bases apart. Reading the label with the study, this specimen's time point is: patch test 1, 2 weeks after DPC sensitization. Reading the label with the study, this specimen's treatment or condition is: therapeutic diphenylcyclopropenone sensitization with weekly scalp DPC. Blood at each patch-test visit was drawn before the patch test was applied. Patients were eligible if aged 18 to 70, diagnosed with alopecia and judged suitable for DPC therapy, and pregnant patients were excluded. Total RNA was extracted from unfractionated whole blood that had been collected in Tempus Blood RNA tubes.

What the study reported, not specific to this receptor: Alopecia, a presumed autoimmune disease, was present in all patients, so the immune response of the patients might differ from that of healthy individuals. No change with DPC sensitization was found in the number of TCRs above 1 in 1000 frequency, and no evidence of global repertoire structure alterations was found. A positive correlation was found between the number of PT1 expanded TCRs and patch test score, with significance reached at thresholds 8, 16 and 32 but not 4. Significantly more large CDR3 similarity clusters were formed by expanded TCRs than by pre-sensitization or healthy control sets, consistent with antigen-driven responses. After repeated subsampling, the strength of the expansion versus patch-test correlation and the threshold at which it became significant changed.

Libraries came from RACE. Instrument used: NextSeq 500. Library preparation attached unique molecular identifiers to individual cDNA molecules for quantitative, reproducible TCR counting. From each blood RNA sample, both TCR alpha and TCR beta chains were sequenced. Under the source paper's analysis protocol: Samples had a median of roughly 100,000 TCRs, with a range from 23,224 to 690,600. V, J and CDR3 annotation of the TCR reads was carried out using the Decombinator software suite. For PS versus PT1 abundance plots, all samples were subsampled to the same number of TCRs (28,000). Expanded TCRs were defined as absent before sensitization and observed at least eight times at the 2-week time point. Clones were called with MiXCR by TCRdb after fastp trimmed the public reads at Q25, and only in-frame beta chains were retained. A single entry per CDR3 protein holds the most common genes and DNA from its merged rows. TCRdb assigned the V and J calls; the authors' analysis was not used. Within this sample are some 81,000 distinct CDR3 sequences, with roughly 7.1% of them counted one time only. Less than 2% of the sample goes to the ten largest clones.

Sequencing was performed on whole blood, taken in connection with sensitization to the hapten diphenylcyclopropenone (DPC). Recombination connected TRBV20-1 to TRBJ1-5; the D gene lacks a confident call. The clonotype comes from a woman in her twenties or thirties with alopecia areata. Some clones in this sample may be carry-over from other donors' samples. The CDR3 region has the sequence CSAFGGGNQPQHF. In nucleotides, the sequence is TGCAGTGCCTTCGGCGGGGGCAATCAGCCCCAGCATTTT.